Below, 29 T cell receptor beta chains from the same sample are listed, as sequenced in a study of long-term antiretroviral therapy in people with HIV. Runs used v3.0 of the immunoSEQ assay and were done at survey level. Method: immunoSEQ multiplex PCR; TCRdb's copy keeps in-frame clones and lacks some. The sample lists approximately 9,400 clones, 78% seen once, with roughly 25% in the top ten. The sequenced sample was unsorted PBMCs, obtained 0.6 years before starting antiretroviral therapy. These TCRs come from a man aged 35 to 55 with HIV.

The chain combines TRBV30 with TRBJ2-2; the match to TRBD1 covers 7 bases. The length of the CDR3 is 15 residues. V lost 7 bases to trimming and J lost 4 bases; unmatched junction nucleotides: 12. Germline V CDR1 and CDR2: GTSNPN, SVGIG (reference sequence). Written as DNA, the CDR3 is TGTGCCTATGGTACGGGACAGAGGATCACCGGGGAGCTGTTTTTT. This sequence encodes CAYGTGQRITGELFF.

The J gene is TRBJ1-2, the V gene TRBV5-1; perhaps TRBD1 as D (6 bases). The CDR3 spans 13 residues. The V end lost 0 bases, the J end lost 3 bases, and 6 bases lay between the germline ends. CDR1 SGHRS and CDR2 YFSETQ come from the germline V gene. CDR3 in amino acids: CASSLEGDYGYTF. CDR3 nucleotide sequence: TGCGCCAGCAGCTTGGAGGGGGACTATGGCTACACCTTC.

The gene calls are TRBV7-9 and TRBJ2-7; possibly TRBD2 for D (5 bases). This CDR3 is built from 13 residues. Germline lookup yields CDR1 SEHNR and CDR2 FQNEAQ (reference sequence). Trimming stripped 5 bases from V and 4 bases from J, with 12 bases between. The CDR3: CASSPPRAYEQYF. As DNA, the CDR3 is TGTGCCAGCAGCCCGCCGAGGGCGTACGAGCAGTACTTC.

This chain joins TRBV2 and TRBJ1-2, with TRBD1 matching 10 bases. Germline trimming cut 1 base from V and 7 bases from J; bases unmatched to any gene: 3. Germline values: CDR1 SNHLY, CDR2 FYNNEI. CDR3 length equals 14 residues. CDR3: CASSEVTGGLGYTF. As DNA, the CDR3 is TGTGCCAGCAGTGAAGTGACAGGGGGCCTTGGCTACACCTTC.

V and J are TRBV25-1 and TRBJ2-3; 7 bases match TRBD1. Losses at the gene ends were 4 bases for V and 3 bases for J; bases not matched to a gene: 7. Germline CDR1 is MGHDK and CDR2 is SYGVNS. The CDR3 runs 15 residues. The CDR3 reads CASSAKTGMTDTQYF. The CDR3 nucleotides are TGTGCCAGCAGTGCAAAGACAGGGATGACAGATACGCAGTATTTT.

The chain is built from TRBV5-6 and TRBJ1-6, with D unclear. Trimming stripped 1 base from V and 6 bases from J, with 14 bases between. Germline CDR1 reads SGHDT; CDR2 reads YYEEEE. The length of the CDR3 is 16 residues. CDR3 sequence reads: CASSLYPADLNSPLHF. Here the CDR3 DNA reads TGTGCCAGCAGCTTGTATCCGGCAGACCTTAATTCACCCCTCCACTTT.

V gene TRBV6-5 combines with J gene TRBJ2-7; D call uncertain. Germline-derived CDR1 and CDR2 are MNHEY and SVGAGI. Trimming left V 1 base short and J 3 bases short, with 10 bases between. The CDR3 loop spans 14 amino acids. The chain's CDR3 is CASSYYLWDYEQYF. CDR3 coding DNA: TGTGCCAGCAGTTACTACTTGTGGGACTACGAGCAGTACTTC.

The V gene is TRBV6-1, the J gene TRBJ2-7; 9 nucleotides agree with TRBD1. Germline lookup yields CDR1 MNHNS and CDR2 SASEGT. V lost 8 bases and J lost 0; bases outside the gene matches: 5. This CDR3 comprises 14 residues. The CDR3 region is CASFGTGSSYEQYF. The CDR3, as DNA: TGTGCCAGCTTTGGGACAGGGAGCTCCTACGAGCAGTACTTC.

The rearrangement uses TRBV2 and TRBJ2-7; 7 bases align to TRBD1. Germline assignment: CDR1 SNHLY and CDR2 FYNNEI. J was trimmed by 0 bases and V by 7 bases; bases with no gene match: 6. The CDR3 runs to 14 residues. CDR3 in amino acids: CASNSDRDSYEQYF. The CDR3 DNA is TGTGCCAGCAACTCCGACAGGGACTCCTACGAGCAGTACTTC.

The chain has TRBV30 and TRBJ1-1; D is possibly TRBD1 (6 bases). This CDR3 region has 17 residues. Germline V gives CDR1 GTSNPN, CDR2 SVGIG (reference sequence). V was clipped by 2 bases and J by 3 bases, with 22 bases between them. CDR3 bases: TGTGCCTGGAGTTCCCTAGGGCAGGGGCGTAGGGACACTGAAGCTTTCTTT. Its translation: CAWSSLGQGRRDTEAFF.

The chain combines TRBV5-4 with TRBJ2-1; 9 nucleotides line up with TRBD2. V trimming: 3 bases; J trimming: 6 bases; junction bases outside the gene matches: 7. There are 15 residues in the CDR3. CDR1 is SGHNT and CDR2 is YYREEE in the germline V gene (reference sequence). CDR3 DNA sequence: TGTGCCAGCAGCTCTCTAGCGGGGTCCACCAATGAGCAGTTCTTC. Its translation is CASSSLAGSTNEQFF.

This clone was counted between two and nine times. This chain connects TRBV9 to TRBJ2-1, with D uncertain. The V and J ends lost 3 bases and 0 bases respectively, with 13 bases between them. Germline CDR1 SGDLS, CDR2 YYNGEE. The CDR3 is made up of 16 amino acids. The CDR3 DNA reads TGTGCCAGCAGCGCCGGGTCACCTAGCTCCTACAATGAGCAGTTCTTC. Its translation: CASSAGSPSSYNEQFF.

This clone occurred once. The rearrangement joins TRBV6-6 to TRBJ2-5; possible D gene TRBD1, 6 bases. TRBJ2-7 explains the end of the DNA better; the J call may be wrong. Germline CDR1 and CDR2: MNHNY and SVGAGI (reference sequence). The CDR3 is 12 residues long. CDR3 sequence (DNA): TGTGCCAGCAGTCCCCTGGGGGCCGAGCAGTACTTC. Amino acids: CASSPLGAEQYF.

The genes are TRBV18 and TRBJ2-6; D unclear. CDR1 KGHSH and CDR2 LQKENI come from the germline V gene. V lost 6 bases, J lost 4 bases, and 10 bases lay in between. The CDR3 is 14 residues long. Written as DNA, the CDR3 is TGTGCCAGCTCCTCCTCCCGAGGGGCCAACGTCCTGACTTTC. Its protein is CASSSSRGANVLTF.

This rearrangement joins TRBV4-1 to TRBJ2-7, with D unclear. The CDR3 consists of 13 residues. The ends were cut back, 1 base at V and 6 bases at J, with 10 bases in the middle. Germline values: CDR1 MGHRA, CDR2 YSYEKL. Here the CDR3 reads CASSQGALGEQYF. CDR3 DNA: TGCGCCAGCAGCCAAGGCGCCCTTGGCGAGCAGTACTTC.

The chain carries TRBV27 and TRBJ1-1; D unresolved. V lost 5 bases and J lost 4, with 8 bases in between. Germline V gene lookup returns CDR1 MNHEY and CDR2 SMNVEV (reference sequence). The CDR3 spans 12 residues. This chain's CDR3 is CASSPRGTEAFF. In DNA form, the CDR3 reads TGTGCCAGCAGTCCCAGAGGCACTGAAGCTTTCTTT.

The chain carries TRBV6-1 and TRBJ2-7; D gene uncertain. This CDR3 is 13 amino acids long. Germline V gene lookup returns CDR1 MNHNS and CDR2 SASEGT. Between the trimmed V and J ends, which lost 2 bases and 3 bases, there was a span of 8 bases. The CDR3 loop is CASSETAVYEQYF. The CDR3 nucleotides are TGTGCCAGCAGTGAAACCGCCGTCTACGAGCAGTACTTC.

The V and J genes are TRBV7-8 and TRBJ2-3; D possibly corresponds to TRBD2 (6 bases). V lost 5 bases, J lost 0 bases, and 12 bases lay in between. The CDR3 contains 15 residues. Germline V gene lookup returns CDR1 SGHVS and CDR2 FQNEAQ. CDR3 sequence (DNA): TGTGCCAGCAGCCCCAACGGGGGTAGCACAGATACGCAGTATTTT. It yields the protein CASSPNGGSTDTQYF.

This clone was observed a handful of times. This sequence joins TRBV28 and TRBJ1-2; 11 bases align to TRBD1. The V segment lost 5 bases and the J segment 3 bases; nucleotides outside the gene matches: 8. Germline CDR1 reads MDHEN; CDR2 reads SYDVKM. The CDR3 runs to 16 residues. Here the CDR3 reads CASSPAPGQGDYGYTF. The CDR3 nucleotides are TGTGCCAGCAGTCCAGCCCCGGGACAGGGGGACTATGGCTACACCTTC.

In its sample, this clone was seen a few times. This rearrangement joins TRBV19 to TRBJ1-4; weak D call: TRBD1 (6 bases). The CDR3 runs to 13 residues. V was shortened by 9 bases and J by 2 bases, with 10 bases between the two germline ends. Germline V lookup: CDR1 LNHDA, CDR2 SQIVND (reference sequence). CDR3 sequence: CARRTVTNEKLFF. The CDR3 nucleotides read TGTGCCAGGAGGACAGTGACTAATGAAAAACTGTTTTTT.

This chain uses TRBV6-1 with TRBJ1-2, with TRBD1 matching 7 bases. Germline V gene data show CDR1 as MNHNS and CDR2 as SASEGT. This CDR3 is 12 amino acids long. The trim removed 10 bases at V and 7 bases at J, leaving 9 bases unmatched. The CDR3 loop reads CATDETGFGYTF. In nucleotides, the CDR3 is TGTGCCACGGACGAGACAGGGTTTGGCTACACCTTC.

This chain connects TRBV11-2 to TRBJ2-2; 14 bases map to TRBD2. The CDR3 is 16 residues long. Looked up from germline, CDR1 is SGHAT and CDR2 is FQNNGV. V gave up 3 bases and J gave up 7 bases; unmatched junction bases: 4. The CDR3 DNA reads TGTGCCAGCAGCTTCGGGACTAGCGGGAGTAGCGGGGAGCTGTTTTTT. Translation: CASSFGTSGSSGELFF.

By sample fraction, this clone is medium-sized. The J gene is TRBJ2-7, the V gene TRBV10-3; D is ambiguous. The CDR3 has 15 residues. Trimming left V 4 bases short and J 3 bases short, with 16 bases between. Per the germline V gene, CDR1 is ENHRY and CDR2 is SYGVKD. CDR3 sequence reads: CAISGSDQPGYEQYF. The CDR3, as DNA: TGTGCCATCAGTGGATCGGACCAACCGGGCTACGAGCAGTACTTC.

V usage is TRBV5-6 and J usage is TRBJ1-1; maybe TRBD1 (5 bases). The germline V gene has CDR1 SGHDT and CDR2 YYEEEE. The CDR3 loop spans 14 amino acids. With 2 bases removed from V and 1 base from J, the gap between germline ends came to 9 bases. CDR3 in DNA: TGTGCCAGCAGCTTCGGGCAGGGGAACACTGAAGCTTTCTTT. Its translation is CASSFGQGNTEAFF.

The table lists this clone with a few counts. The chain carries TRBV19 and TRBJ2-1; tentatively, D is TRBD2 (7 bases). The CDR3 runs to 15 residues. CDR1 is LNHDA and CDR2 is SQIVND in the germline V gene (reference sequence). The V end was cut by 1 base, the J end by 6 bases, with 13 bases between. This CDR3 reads CASSIVAGALNEQFF. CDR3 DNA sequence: TGTGCCAGTAGTATAGTGGCGGGGGCCCTCAATGAGCAGTTCTTC.

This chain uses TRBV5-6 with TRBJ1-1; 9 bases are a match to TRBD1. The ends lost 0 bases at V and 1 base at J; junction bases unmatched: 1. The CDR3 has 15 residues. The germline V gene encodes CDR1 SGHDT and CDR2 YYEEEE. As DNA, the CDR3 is TGTGCCAGCAGCTTGGAGGGACAGGGGAACACTGAAGCTTTCTTT. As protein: CASSLEGQGNTEAFF.

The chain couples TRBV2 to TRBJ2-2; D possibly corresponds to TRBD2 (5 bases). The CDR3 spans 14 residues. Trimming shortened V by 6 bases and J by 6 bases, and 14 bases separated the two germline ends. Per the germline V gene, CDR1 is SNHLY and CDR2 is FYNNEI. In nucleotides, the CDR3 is TGTGCCAGCAGGAAGGAGGTGGTCGCCGGGGAGCTGTTTTTT. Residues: CASRKEVVAGELFF.

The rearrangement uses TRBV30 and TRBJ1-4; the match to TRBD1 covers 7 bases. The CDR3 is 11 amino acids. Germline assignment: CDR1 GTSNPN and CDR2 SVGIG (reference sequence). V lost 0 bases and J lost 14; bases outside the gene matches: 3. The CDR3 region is CAWSVQGGLFF. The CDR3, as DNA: TGTGCCTGGAGTGTCCAGGGGGGGCTGTTTTTT.

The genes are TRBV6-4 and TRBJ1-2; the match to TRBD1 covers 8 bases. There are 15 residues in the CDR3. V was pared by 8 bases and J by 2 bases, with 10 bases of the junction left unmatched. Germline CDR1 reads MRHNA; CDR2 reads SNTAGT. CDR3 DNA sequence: TGTGCCAGCCCTCGGACAGGGAGAAGGAACTATGGCTACACCTTC. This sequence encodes CASPRTGRRNYGYTF.